This TCR beta chain was recovered during a study of monozygotic twins with inflammatory bowel disease. The CDR3 runs 13 residues. CDR1 and CDR2 from the germline V gene are SQVTM and ANQGSEA. From the 5' RACE reads, TCRdb lists one entry per CDR3 protein and no DNA. The sample's table shows about 160,000 distinct CDR3 sequences. The authors drew around 2.7 ml of blood from each donor. Whole-blood RNA isolation (total RNA) proceeded without T cell sorting. The chain couples TRBV29-1 to TRBJ1-3. This clonotype was sampled from a human donor with ulcerative colitis or Crohn's disease, or a healthy co-twin of an affected twin (not recorded which). The sequenced sample consisted of blood. The CDR3 sequence is CSAGGGSGNTIYF. Drawing the rest from reference TRBV29-1 and TRBJ1-3, the complete variable domain is SAVISQKPSRDICQRGTSLTIQCQVDSQVTMMFWYRQQPGQSLTLIATANQGSEATYESGFVIDKFPISRPNLTFSTLTVSNMSPEDSSIYLCSAGGGSGNTIYFGEGSWLTVV.